This entry lists 17 T cell receptor beta chains sequenced from one sample in a study of blood T cell repertoires in COVID-19. Produced via immunoSEQ multiplex PCR; TCRdb's table is partial and in-frame only. The profile shows 48,000 or so clones, around 91% of them singletons. The sample comprised peripheral blood. These receptors originate from a human donor in a cohort sampled during active COVID-19.

This clone appeared a single time. The genes are TRBV19 and TRBJ1-2; D gene ambiguous. The ends were cut back, 7 bases at V and 1 base at J, with 13 bases in the middle. The CDR3 loop spans 14 amino acids. Germline CDR1 is LNHDA and CDR2 is SQIVND (reference sequence). The CDR3 sequence is CASTSMGLNYGYTF. CDR3 bases: TGTGCCAGTACCTCCATGGGCCTTAACTATGGCTACACCTTC.

This clone was observed once. The chain joins TRBV28 to TRBJ1-1, with a weak D call TRBD1 (6 bases). This CDR3 is built from 14 residues. Trimming removed 6 bases at V and 4 bases at J, with 15 bases between. In germline, CDR1 is MDHEN, CDR2 SYDVKM. In DNA, the CDR3 is TGTGCCAGCAGCCCGGCCGGACAGATCACTGAAGCTTTCTTT. Translating it yields CASSPAGQITEAFF.

The chain combines TRBV23-1 with TRBJ2-1; 8 bases map to TRBD2. TRBV23-1 belongs to the ORF category, with a function that is uncertain. The V segment lost 2 bases and the J segment 3 bases; nucleotides outside the gene matches: 6. CDR3 length equals 16 residues. The CDR3 bases are TGCGCCAGCAGTCAACCGGGACTAGTAGTCTACAATGAGCAGTTCTTC. Translation gives CASSQPGLVVYNEQFF.

V is TRBV3-1 (or the pseudogene TRBV3-2) and J is TRBJ1-1; D remains ambiguous. Trimming stripped 2 bases from V and 7 bases from J, with 14 bases between. The CDR3 runs 14 residues. The germline V gene has CDR1 LGHDT and CDR2 YNNKEL (reference sequence). CDR3 amino acids: CASSQLHRGVEAFF. The CDR3 nucleotides are TGTGCCAGCAGCCAACTCCACCGGGGAGTTGAAGCTTTCTTT.

The chain links TRBV28 to TRBJ1-1; D unclear. With 11 bases removed from V and 8 bases from J, the gap between germline ends came to 18 bases. This CDR3 contains 12 residues. The germline gives CDR1 MDHEN, CDR2 SYDVKM. The DNA of the CDR3 is TGTGCCCTTTGGGCGCCTGGGTGGGAAGCTTTCTTT. It yields the protein CALWAPGWEAFF.

This clone was observed a single time. The chain employs TRBV28 and TRBJ1-4, with D hard to call. Germline CDR1 is MDHEN and CDR2 is SYDVKM. Between the trimmed V and J ends, which lost 4 bases and 0 bases, there was a span of 12 bases. The CDR3 is 16 amino acids. DNA of the CDR3: TGTGCCAGCAGTTCAGGTATAAGTGCAACTAATGAAAAACTGTTTTTT. Translating it yields CASSSGISATNEKLFF.

The rearrangement joins TRBV19 to TRBJ2-3; tentatively, D is TRBD2 (6 bases). V shed 3 bases and J shed 1 base, with 11 bases lying between them. The CDR3 totals 15 residues. Looked up from germline, CDR1 is LNHDA and CDR2 is SQIVND (reference sequence). Written as DNA, the CDR3 is TGTGCCAGTAGTATGCAGTCGGGGGGCACAGATACGCAGTATTTT. The encoded protein is CASSMQSGGTDTQYF. Full variable domain (missing parts from reference TRBV19 and TRBJ2-3): DGGITQSPKYLFRKEGQNVTLSCEQNLNHDAMYWYRQDPGQGLRLIYYSQIVNDFQKGDIAEGYSVSREKKESFPLTVTSAQKNPTAFYLCASSMQSGGTDTQYFGPGTRLTVL.

The chain recombines TRBV11-2 with TRBJ1-5, with a weak D call TRBD1 (5 bases). The CDR3 is made up of 13 amino acids. Trimming stripped 4 bases from V and 7 bases from J, with 11 bases between. The germline V gene has CDR1 SGHAT and CDR2 FQNNGV. CDR3 sequence (DNA): TGTGCCAGCAGCTGGAGGGAGGGGCAGCCCCAGCATTTT. Translated: CASSWREGQPQHF.

The chain couples TRBV6-1 to TRBJ2-2; TRBD2 aligns across 10 bases. Germline V lookup: CDR1 MNHNS, CDR2 SASEGT. With 3 bases clipped from V and 4 bases from J, the junction kept 5 bases outside the gene matches. This CDR3 has 16 residues. CDR3 protein: CASSEVAGGITGELFF. The DNA for the CDR3 is TGTGCCAGCAGTGAGGTAGCGGGAGGTATCACCGGGGAGCTGTTTTTT.

This clone was observed once. The chain joins TRBV19 to TRBJ2-7; 10 nucleotides line up with TRBD1. The J segment lost 4 bases and the V segment lost 3 bases, leaving 3 bases of the junction unmatched. The CDR3 spans 14 residues. Germline loops: CDR1 LNHDA, CDR2 SQIVND (reference sequence). In nucleotides, the CDR3 is TGTGCCAGTAGTATTGACAGGGGGCGGTACGAGCAGTACTTC. This gives the protein CASSIDRGRYEQYF.

V usage is TRBV5-6 and J usage is TRBJ2-7; tentative D call: TRBD1 (5 bases). CDR1 SGHDT and CDR2 YYEEEE come from the germline V gene. The CDR3 runs 12 residues. V shed 5 bases and J shed 4 bases, with 10 bases lying between them. CDR3 DNA: TGTGCCAGCAGTTATAGGGGTTACGAGCAGTACTTC. Its translation is CASSYRGYEQYF.

The chain uses TRBV6-5 and TRBJ2-7, with TRBD2 matching 11 bases. This CDR3 is 14 amino acids long. CDR1 is MNHEY, CDR2 SVGAGI, per germline. V dropped 7 bases and J dropped 3; count of bases not matched to a gene: 5. The CDR3 spells CASTLAGGVYEQYF. The DNA for the CDR3 is TGTGCCAGCACTTTAGCGGGAGGGGTCTACGAGCAGTACTTC.

This clone was observed a single time. The CDR3 region is CASKSDFSYGYTF. For the CDR3, the DNA is TGCGCCAGCAAATCAGACTTTAGCTATGGCTACACCTTC. This chain links TRBV5-1 with TRBJ1-2, with D unclear. The V and J ends lost 6 bases and 4 bases respectively, with 13 bases between them. This CDR3 spans 13 amino acids. CDR1 is SGHRS, CDR2 YFSETQ, per germline.

The chain links TRBV5-1 to TRBJ2-7, with D unresolved. The CDR3 is 13 residues long. V lost 0 bases to trimming and J lost 1 base, with 5 bases between them. The germline V gene has CDR1 SGHRS and CDR2 YFSETQ. CDR3 sequence reads: CASSLAGSYEQYF. The CDR3 region has the DNA TGCGCCAGCAGCTTGGCCGGGTCCTACGAGCAGTACTTC.

V and J are TRBV18 and TRBJ1-4, with 10 bases that match TRBD1. V gave up 4 bases and J gave up 7 bases; unmatched junction bases: 0. The CDR3 is made up of 13 amino acids. Per the germline V gene, CDR1 is KGHSH and CDR2 is LQKENI. CDR3 amino acids: CASSRDRGEKLFF. The CDR3 DNA follows: TGTGCCAGCTCACGGGACAGGGGTGAAAAACTGTTTTTT.

The V gene is TRBV3-1 (or the pseudogene TRBV3-2), the J gene TRBJ2-3, with a possible D match to TRBD1 (6 bases). Germline loops: CDR1 LGHDT, CDR2 YNNKEL (reference sequence). Trimming shortened V by 0 bases and J by 6 bases, and 7 bases separated the two germline ends. CDR3 length equals 13 residues. The CDR3 nucleotides are TGTGCCAGCAGCCAAGATAGGGGGGATACGCAGTATTTT. It is translated as CASSQDRGDTQYF.

The chain couples TRBV7-3 to TRBJ2-1; 7 nucleotides align to TRBD1. J gave up 3 bases and V 4 bases, and 6 bases lay outside the gene matches. CDR1 SGHTA and CDR2 FQGTGA come from the germline V gene. This CDR3 is 15 amino acids long. The CDR3 region has the DNA TGTGCCAGCAGCTCCGAAGGGGGCATCTACAATGAGCAGTTCTTC. This codes for CASSSEGGIYNEQFF.